These 32 T cell receptor beta chains originate from one sample sequenced in a study of regulatory T cells in long-lasting Graves disease. Arm-PCR of CDR3 regions and iRepertoire HTBI primers were the basis on which TCR beta libraries were built. Via MiXCR, TCRdb re-called the multiplex PCR reads, giving one row per CDR3 protein. Here the sample spans 500,000 to 700,000 distinct CDR3 sequences, around 30% being singletons. Specified time point: persistent/refractory GD, antithyroid drugs over 5 years with positive TRAb. Researchers made the TCR library from RNA that was extracted from PBMCs. The input for sequencing was peripheral blood mononuclear cells (PBMCs), taken when the disease was refractory, from a patient treated with antithyroid drugs. The origin of the receptors is a female donor with Graves disease.

DNA for the CDR3: TGTGCCAGCAAAGCGACGTGTGCAGGCGCCGGGGAGCTGTTTTTT. Its translation is CASKATCAGAGELFF. This chain uses TRBV28 with TRBJ2-2; D is unresolved. The V gene's germline CDR1 is MDHEN and CDR2 SYDVKM. Trimming shortened V by 7 bases and J by 6 bases, and 18 bases separated the two germline ends. This CDR3 has 15 amino acids.

This chain connects TRBV19 to TRBJ1-1; D unclear. Trimming left V 4 bases short and J 11 bases short, with 17 bases between. This CDR3 has 13 amino acids. Germline assignment: CDR1 LNHDA and CDR2 SQIVND (reference sequence). CDR3 sequence (DNA): TGTGCCAGTAGTACGTCTCGGGGAGCGGAGGCTTTCTTT. Protein product: CASSTSRGAEAFF. The full variable domain, completed using reference TRBV19 and TRBJ1-1, is DGGITQSPKYLFRKEGQNVTLSCEQNLNHDAMYWYRQDPGQGLRLIYYSQIVNDFQKGDIAEGYSVSREKKESFPLTVTSAQKNPTAFYLCASSTSRGAEAFFGQGTRLTVV.

The chain combines TRBV3-1 with TRBJ1-1; a possible D gene is TRBD1 (5 bases). CDR1 and CDR2 from the germline V gene are LGHDT and YNNKEL (reference sequence). This CDR3 contains 15 residues. V was pared by 0 bases and J by 2 bases, with 10 bases between. The CDR3 DNA sequence: TGTGCCAGCAGCCAAGAAAAGGGGCTAAACACTGAAGCTTTCTTT. Translating gives CASSQEKGLNTEAFF.

The chain recombines TRBV7-9 with TRBJ1-2; the D gene is possibly TRBD1 (6 bases). The V end was cut by 0 bases, the J end by 3 bases, with 11 bases between. The CDR3 loop spans 15 amino acids. The V gene's germline CDR1 is SEHNR and CDR2 FQNEAQ (reference sequence). Here the CDR3 reads CASSLAPGEDYGYTF. CDR3 DNA: TGTGCCAGCAGCTTAGCTCCAGGGGAAGACTATGGCTACACCTTC.

The chain uses TRBV6-1 and TRBJ1-2, with D hard to call. Germline CDR1 and CDR2: MNHNS and SASEGT. The CDR3 covers 11 residues. Trimming removed 5 bases from V and 6 bases from J, with 7 bases in between. Here the CDR3 reads CASSRGDGYTF. The CDR3 nucleotides read TGTGCCAGCAGTCGGGGAGATGGCTACACCTTC.

V and J are TRBV19 and TRBJ2-7; possibly TRBD2 for D (5 bases). The CDR3 length is 13 residues. The V gene lost 3 bases and the J gene lost 2 bases, with 8 bases spanning the gap. From germline, CDR1 is LNHDA and CDR2 SQIVND (reference sequence). Here the CDR3 reads CASSIYGTYEQYF. In DNA, the CDR3 is TGTGCCAGTAGTATCTACGGGACCTACGAGCAGTACTTC.

The sample holds a few counts of this clonotype. The chain has TRBV7-9 and TRBJ1-5, with 11 positions matching TRBD1. This CDR3 has 16 amino acids. Unmatched junction bases numbered 4, after V lost 5 bases and J lost 1 base. Germline V gives CDR1 SEHNR, CDR2 FQNEAQ (reference sequence). CDR3 sequence (DNA): TGTGCCAGCAGCAGGACAGGGGGCAGGAGCAATCAGCCCCAGCATTTT. This codes for CASSRTGGRSNQPQHF. The full variable domain, with the rest looked up from reference TRBV7-9 and TRBJ1-5, is DTGVSQNPRHKITKRGQNVTFRCDPISEHNRLYWYRQTLGQGPEFLTYFQNEAQLEKSRLLSDRFSAERPKGSFSTLEIQRTEQGDSAMYLCASSRTGGRSNQPQHFGDGTRLSIL.

This chain links TRBV12-3 or TRBV12-4 with TRBJ1-6, with 11 bases identical to TRBD1. V lost 6 bases, J lost 6 bases, and 7 bases stayed unmatched. The CDR3 contains 16 residues. The CDR3 DNA follows: TGTGCCAGCAGAAGCCGAGGACAGGGGGCTAATTCACCCCTCCACTTT. Its translation: CASRSRGQGANSPLHF.

This clonotype was recorded a few times. The J gene is TRBJ2-7, the V gene TRBV7-2; 10 bases are shared with TRBD2. The CDR3 contains 14 residues. Germline V gene sequence: CDR1 SGHTA, CDR2 FQGNSA. The V segment lost 4 bases and the J segment 2 bases; nucleotides outside the gene matches: 2. In nucleotides, the CDR3 is TGTGCCAGCAGCTCTAGCGGGAGCCCCTACGAGCAGTACTTC. This encodes CASSSSGSPYEQYF.

About this clonotype: The junction shows a germline mismatch at one end, possibly a read error. The J gene is TRBJ2-1, the V gene TRBV6-2 or TRBV6-3; TRBD2 matches 8 bases. Per germline, CDR1 MNHEY and CDR2 SVGEGT. CDR3 size: 14 residues. CDR3 coding DNA: TGTGCCAGCAGTCGCCTAGCGGGTAACAAGGAGCAGTTCTTC. Translation: CASSRLAGNKEQFF.

This clonotype was detected ten times or more. This sequence joins TRBV12-3 or TRBV12-4 and TRBJ1-1, with D maybe TRBD1 (5 bases). Trimming pared 1 base from V and 6 bases from J, leaving 12 bases between. The CDR3 loop spans 14 amino acids. The CDR3 nucleotides are TGTGCCAGCAGTTTAGTGCAGGGTCGTGCTGAAGCTTTCTTT. Its protein product is CASSLVQGRAEAFF.

This clonotype was found a few times. The rearrangement uses TRBV12-3 or TRBV12-4 and TRBJ1-5, with D hard to call. Trimming took 8 bases from V and 7 from J, leaving 9 bases between them. The CDR3 is 11 amino acids. The CDR3 DNA sequence: TGTGCCAGCGGGGTTAGCCAGCCCCAGCATTTT. Translated, it gives CASGVSQPQHF.

This clonotype was detected a few times. The chain employs TRBV7-8 and TRBJ1-1; a weak D match, TRBD1 (6 bases). CDR1 and CDR2 from the germline V gene are SGHVS and FQNEAQ. CDR3 length equals 15 residues. V lost 5 bases and J 6 bases, leaving 19 bases between the germline ends. The CDR3 spells CASSLAKEGVAEAFF. The CDR3 region has the DNA TGTGCCAGCAGCCTTGCTAAGGAGGGGGTGGCTGAAGCTTTCTTT.

The chain uses TRBV29-1 and TRBJ2-1; D is possibly TRBD2 (5 bases). The CDR3 sequence is 16 residues long. Trimming cost V 3 bases and J 15 bases, with 30 bases left between them. Per the germline V gene, CDR1 is SQVTM and CDR2 is ANQGSEA. The DNA of the CDR3 is TGCAGCGTTGATGTCGGGGTCCGTCCGGGGTTGGCTTTTCGGTTCTTC. This translates into CSVDVGVRPGLAFRFF.

The chain recombines TRBV7-6 with TRBJ2-7, with 8 bases fitting TRBD2. The V gene's germline CDR1 is SGHVS and CDR2 FNYEAQ. The J segment lost 5 bases and the V segment lost 5 bases, leaving 14 bases of the junction unmatched. CDR3 length: 16 amino acids. CDR3 in amino acids: CASSQLSGSLFNEQYF. In nucleotides, the CDR3 is TGTGCCAGCAGCCAGTTAAGCGGGAGTTTATTTAACGAGCAGTACTTC.

The rearrangement uses TRBV9 and TRBJ2-2; D call uncertain. V lost 3 bases, J lost 4 bases, and 10 bases lay in between. Germline V gene data show CDR1 as SGDLS and CDR2 as YYNGEE. This CDR3 is built from 14 residues. In DNA, the CDR3 is TGTGCCAGCAGCGCCCTAAAGGCCACCGGGGAGCTGTTTTTT. Translated: CASSALKATGELFF.

Ten or more counts support this clonotype. The V gene is TRBV28, the J gene TRBJ2-7, with 8 nucleotides matching TRBD2. Losses at the gene ends were 3 bases for V and 3 bases for J; bases not matched to a gene: 4. The CDR3 has 14 residues. Germline V lookup: CDR1 MDHEN, CDR2 SYDVKM. CDR3 loop: CASSFWTSIYEQYF. The CDR3 DNA sequence: TGTGCCAGCAGTTTTTGGACTAGCATCTACGAGCAGTACTTC.

This clonotype was picked up a small number of times. The V and J genes are TRBV20-1 and TRBJ1-5; perhaps TRBD1 as D (5 bases). Germline V lookup: CDR1 DFQATT, CDR2 SNEGSKA (reference sequence). Trimming took off 5 bases at V and 4 bases at J, with 9 bases between the two ends. The CDR3 runs 12 residues. CDR3 DNA: TGCAGTGCTGGCCGACAGAATCAGCCCCAGCATTTT. It yields the protein CSAGRQNQPQHF.

This sequence joins TRBV12-3 or TRBV12-4 and TRBJ2-2; TRBD2 aligns across 7 bases. Trimming took 5 bases from V and 2 from J; bases not matched to a gene: 5. The CDR3 is 15 amino acids. The CDR3 nucleotides read TGTGCCAGCAGTCGGGCTAGCGGTAACACCGGGGAGCTGTTTTTT. The encoded protein is CASSRASGNTGELFF.

The CDR3 region is CASSEAMGNTEAFF. CDR3 nucleotide sequence: TGTGCCAGCAGTGAAGCGATGGGGAACACTGAAGCTTTCTTT. The V call is TRBV6-1, the J call TRBJ1-1, with no clear D. Germline V gene lookup returns CDR1 MNHNS and CDR2 SASEGT. This CDR3 contains 14 residues. The ends were cut back, 0 bases at V and 1 base at J, with 6 bases in the middle.

This clonotype was seen a handful of times. The genes are TRBV9 and TRBJ1-2; 7 bases line up with TRBD1. The ends lost 3 bases at V and 4 bases at J; junction bases unmatched: 6. The CDR3 has 14 amino acids. CDR1 SGDLS and CDR2 YYNGEE come from the germline V gene. The CDR3 sequence: CASSESGTAYGYTF. CDR3 nucleotides: TGTGCCAGCAGCGAATCCGGGACAGCCTATGGCTACACCTTC. Full variable domain (missing parts from reference TRBV9 and TRBJ1-2): DSGVTQTPKHLITATGQRVTLRCSPRSGDLSVYWYQQSLDQGLQFLIQYYNGEERAKGNILERFSAQQFPDLHSELNLSSLELGDSALYFCASSESGTAYGYTFGSGTRLTVV.

V usage is TRBV30 and J usage is TRBJ2-4, with D possibly TRBD2 on 6 matching bases. V lost 5 bases to trimming and J lost 0 bases, with 20 bases between them. CDR3 length: 17 amino acids. CDR1 is GTSNPN, CDR2 SVGIG, per germline (reference sequence). This CDR3 reads CAWGRQGGFLAKNIQYF. CDR3 DNA: TGTGCCTGGGGGAGGCAGGGCGGGTTTTTAGCCAAAAACATTCAGTACTTC. Based on the CDR3 plus reference TRBV30 and TRBJ2-4, the full variable domain is SQTIHQWPATLVQPVGSPLSLECTVEGTSNPNLYWYRQAAGRGLQLLFYSVGIGQISSEVPQNLSASRPQDRQFILSSKKLLLSDSGFYLCAWGRQGGFLAKNIQYFGAGTRLSVL.

This clonotype was recorded many times. Here the CDR3 reads CASSEGSGRAYEQYF. In DNA, the CDR3 is TGTGCCAGCAGTGAAGGTAGCGGGAGGGCCTACGAGCAGTACTTC. V gene TRBV2 combines with J gene TRBJ2-7; TRBD2 aligns across 11 bases. In germline, CDR1 is SNHLY, CDR2 FYNNEI. V shed 1 base and J 2 bases; nucleotides not matched to a gene: 1. This CDR3 contains 15 residues.

The rearrangement joins TRBV29-1 to TRBJ2-7, with 11 bases aligning to TRBD1. After removal of 7 bases from V and 7 bases from J, the junction contained 6 bases not matched to a gene. There are 12 residues in the CDR3. CDR1 and CDR2 from the germline V gene are SQVTM and ANQGSEA. In nucleotides, the CDR3 is TGCAGCGCTGGACAGGGGGCAGAAGAGCAGTACTTC. Protein: CSAGQGAEEQYF.

This clonotype has just a few counts. This chain connects TRBV27 to TRBJ1-1; D possibly corresponds to TRBD1 (6 bases). V dropped 5 bases and J dropped 4 bases, with 17 bases sitting between them. CDR3 length equals 15 residues. Per germline, CDR1 MNHEY and CDR2 SMNVEV (reference sequence). CDR3 amino acids: CASSPRQARGTEAFF. CDR3 DNA sequence: TGTGCCAGCAGTCCCAGACAGGCCCGCGGCACTGAAGCTTTCTTT.

This clonotype was observed a few times. This likely comes from a read error, as the CDR3 has no conserved phenylalanine or tryptophan at its end. CDR3: CATSEGRGSYGYTL. The CDR3 bases are TGTGCCACCAGTGAGGGCAGGGGCTCCTATGGCTACACCCTC. V usage is TRBV24-1 and J usage is TRBJ1-2, with D maybe TRBD1 (6 bases). The CDR3 consists of 14 residues. The germline CDR1 and CDR2 sequences are KGHDR and SFDVKD. V lost 4 bases and J 4 bases, leaving 12 bases between the germline ends.

This clonotype was picked up many times. DNA of the CDR3: TGTGCCAGCAGTTTTAGGGCAGGTGAAGCTTTCTTT. The encoded protein is CASSFRAGEAFF. The V call is TRBV28, the J call TRBJ1-1; D ambiguous. This CDR3 is built from 12 residues. Per the germline V gene, CDR1 is MDHEN and CDR2 is SYDVKM. The germline V and J ends were trimmed by 3 bases and 7 bases, with 9 bases remaining between them. The complete variable domain, with remaining parts taken from reference TRBV28 and TRBJ1-1, reads DVKVTQSSRYLVKRTGEKVFLECVQDMDHENMFWYRQDPGLGLRLIYFSYDVKMKEKGDIPEGYSVSREKKERFSLILESASTNQTSMYLCASSFRAGEAFFGQGTRLTVV.

J is TRBJ1-1 and V is TRBV6-2 or TRBV6-3; D is undetermined. Deletions cut 2 bases from V and 7 bases from J, with 11 bases between. The CDR3 length is 13 residues. The V gene's germline CDR1 is MNHEY and CDR2 SVGEGT. CDR3 residues: CASSYGPHYEAFF. DNA for the CDR3: TGTGCCAGCAGTTACGGGCCTCACTATGAAGCTTTCTTT.

With respect to this clonotype: Compared with germline, one end of the junction differs, possibly owing to a read error. The genes are TRBV10-3 and TRBJ1-2, with D possibly being TRBD1 (5 bases). The CDR3 is made up of 12 amino acids. Germline CDR1 is ENHRY and CDR2 is SYGVKD. CDR3 region: CAISGDPSEAEF. Here the CDR3 DNA reads TGTGCCATCAGTGGGGACCCCTCAGAGGCGGAATTC.

This clonotype was observed a handful of times. CDR3 protein: CASRQGDGSRQPQHF. CDR3 in DNA: TGTGCCAGCCGACAGGGGGACGGATCCCGTCAGCCCCAGCATTTT. The genes are TRBV19 and TRBJ1-5, with 9 bases that match TRBD1. This CDR3 comprises 15 residues. V was clipped by 9 bases and J by 6 bases; unmatched bases: 12. Germline V gene data show CDR1 as LNHDA and CDR2 as SQIVND (reference sequence).

This chain uses TRBV20-1 with TRBJ1-1, with 7 bases matching TRBD1. The germline V gene has CDR1 DFQATT and CDR2 SNEGSKA (reference sequence). The CDR3 has 14 residues. J was trimmed by 1 base and V by 0 bases; bases with no gene match: 2. This CDR3 reads CSAREGGGNTEAFF. DNA of the CDR3: TGCAGTGCTAGAGAAGGGGGCGGGAACACTGAAGCTTTCTTT.

The chain couples TRBV15 to TRBJ1-3, with TRBD1 matching 10 bases. CDR1 LNHNV and CDR2 YYDKDF come from the germline V gene (reference sequence). The ends lost 3 bases at V and 0 bases at J; junction bases unmatched: 14. The CDR3 contains 20 residues. Here the CDR3 DNA reads TGTGCCACCAGCAGTCCTCCCGGGACAGGGGCCGCGGGCTCTGGAAACACCATATATTTT. Its translation: CATSSPPGTGAAGSGNTIYF.